Shown below are 6 T cell receptor beta chains from a single sample sequenced in a study of blood T cell repertoires in COVID-19. Here immunoSEQ multiplex PCR was the method, and the copy in TCRdb shows in-frame clones only, minus some. The sample has about 150,000 clones, roughly nine tenths seen once; the top ten hold roughly 2.2%. Sequenced input: peripheral blood. The receptors shown here come from a woman between 65 and 79 years old with acute or convalescent COVID-19.

V gene TRBV6-6 combines with J gene TRBJ2-1; 11 bases align to TRBD2. Per germline, CDR1 MNHNY and CDR2 SVGAGI (reference sequence). The V and J ends lost 6 bases and 9 bases, in that order; junction bases with no gene match: 13. CDR3 length: 16 residues. This chain's CDR3 is CASSHSSGGLRSEQFF. The CDR3 nucleotides are TGTGCCAGCAGCCATTCTAGCGGGGGGCTGAGGAGTGAGCAGTTCTTC.

The chain joins TRBV19 to TRBJ2-2; D is possibly TRBD2 (6 bases). Looked up from germline, CDR1 is LNHDA and CDR2 is SQIVND (reference sequence). This CDR3 has 16 amino acids. With 5 bases removed from V and 1 base from J, the gap between germline ends came to 14 bases. The CDR3 region is CASSPRTGVNTGELFF. CDR3 nucleotides: TGTGCCAGTAGTCCGAGGACGGGGGTGAACACCGGGGAGCTGTTTTTT.

This clone was observed a few times. V gene TRBV11-1 combines with J gene TRBJ2-1; the D is unclear. CDR3 length: 14 residues. CDR1 and CDR2 (germline): SGHAT, FQDESV (reference sequence). Trimming removed 0 bases from V and 9 bases from J, with 12 bases in between. DNA of the CDR3: TGTGCCAGCAGCTTAGCTACGGGTGCCGGTGAGCAGTTCTTC. Translated, it gives CASSLATGAGEQFF.

V and J are TRBV12-5 and TRBJ1-6; the D is unclear. Germline values: CDR1 LGHNT, CDR2 FRNRAP. The CDR3 is made up of 12 amino acids. V lost 7 bases, J lost 5 bases, and 6 bases lay in between. As DNA, the CDR3 is TGTGCTAGTGCCACGGATAATTCACCCCTCCACTTT. Its protein product is CASATDNSPLHF.

This clone has just a few counts. V gene TRBV18 combines with J gene TRBJ2-1; 10 bases are a match to TRBD2. With 0 bases clipped from V and 7 bases from J, the junction kept 12 bases outside the gene matches. This CDR3 spans 18 amino acids. The germline gives CDR1 KGHSH, CDR2 LQKENI. The CDR3 region is CASSPPGSGGAMRNEQFF. The CDR3 DNA follows: TGTGCCAGCTCACCACCGGGAAGCGGGGGGGCCATGAGGAATGAGCAGTTCTTC.

The chain is built from TRBV2 and TRBJ1-3, with unresolved D. There are 15 residues in the CDR3. V was cut by 7 bases and J by 0 bases, with 13 bases left in between. Germline V gives CDR1 SNHLY, CDR2 FYNNEI. As DNA, the CDR3 is TGTGCCAGCAACCGTCGCGGGTCCTCTGGAAACACCATATATTTT. Translated: CASNRRGSSGNTIYF.